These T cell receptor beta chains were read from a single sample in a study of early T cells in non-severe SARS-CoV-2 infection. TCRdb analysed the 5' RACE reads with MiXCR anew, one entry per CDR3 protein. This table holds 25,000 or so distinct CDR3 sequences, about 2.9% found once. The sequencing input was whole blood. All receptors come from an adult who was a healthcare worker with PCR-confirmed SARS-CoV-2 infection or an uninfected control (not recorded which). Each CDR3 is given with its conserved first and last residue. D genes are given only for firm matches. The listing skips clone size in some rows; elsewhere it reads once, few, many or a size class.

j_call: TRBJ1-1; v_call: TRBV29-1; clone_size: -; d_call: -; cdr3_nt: TGCAGCACTCACCAGGGGTGGAACACTGAAGCTTTCTTT; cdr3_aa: CSTHQGWNTEAFF
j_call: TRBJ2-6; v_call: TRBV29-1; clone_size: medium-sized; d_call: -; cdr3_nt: TGCAGCGTTGGAATTGCTGGGGCCAACGTCCTGACTTTC; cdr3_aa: CSVGIAGANVLTF
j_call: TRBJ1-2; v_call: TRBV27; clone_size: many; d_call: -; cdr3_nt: TGTGCCAGCAGTTTATCGGACGCAGTCTTC; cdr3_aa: CASSLSDAVF
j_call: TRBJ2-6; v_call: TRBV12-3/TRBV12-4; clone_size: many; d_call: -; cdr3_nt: TGTGCCCGCGGCGGACAGCTCAACTCTGGGGCCAACGTCCTGACTTTC; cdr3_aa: CARGGQLNSGANVLTF
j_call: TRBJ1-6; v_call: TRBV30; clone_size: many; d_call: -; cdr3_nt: TGTGCCTGGAGTTCAACACGGGGGGAATATAATTCACCCCTCCACTTT; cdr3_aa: CAWSSTRGEYNSPLHF
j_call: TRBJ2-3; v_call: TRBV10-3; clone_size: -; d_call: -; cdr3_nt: TGTGCCATCAGTGATCTCAGGCTCCCTACGCAGTATTTT; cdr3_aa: CAISDLRLPTQYF
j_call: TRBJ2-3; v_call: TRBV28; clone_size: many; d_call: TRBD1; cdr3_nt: TGTGCCAGCAGGCCCTCCGGGACAGGGGACACAGATACGCAGTATTTT; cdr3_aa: CASRPSGTGDTDTQYF
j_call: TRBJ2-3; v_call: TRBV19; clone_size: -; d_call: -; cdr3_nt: TGTGCCAGTAGTATCCTAGCGACTAGCACAGATACGCAGTATTTT; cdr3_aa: CASSILATSTDTQYF
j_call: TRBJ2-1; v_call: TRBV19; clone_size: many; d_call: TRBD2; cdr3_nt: TGTGCCAGTAGTGTGGGACTAGCCTTTTCTATTGAGCAGTTCTTC; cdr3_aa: CASSVGLAFSIEQFF
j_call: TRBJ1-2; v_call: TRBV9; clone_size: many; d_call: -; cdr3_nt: TGTGCCAGCAGCGCCCAACAGGGCTACACTGGCTACACCTTC; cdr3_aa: CASSAQQGYTGYTF
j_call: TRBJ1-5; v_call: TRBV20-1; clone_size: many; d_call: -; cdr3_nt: TGCAGTGCTAGAGCAGGGAGTGGTAGGAATCAGCCCCAGCATTTT; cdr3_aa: CSARAGSGRNQPQHF
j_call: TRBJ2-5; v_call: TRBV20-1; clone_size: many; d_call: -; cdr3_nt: TGCAGTGCTAGAGTGGGCTGGCAAGAGACCCAGTACTTC; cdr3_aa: CSARVGWQETQYF
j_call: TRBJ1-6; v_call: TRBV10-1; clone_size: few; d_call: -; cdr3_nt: TGCGCCAGCTGGGGTAGCCAACCCCCGAGCTCCTATAATTCACCCCTCCACTTT; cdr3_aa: CASWGSQPPSSYNSPLHF
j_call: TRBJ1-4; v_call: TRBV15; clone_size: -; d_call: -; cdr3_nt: TGTGCCACCAGTACCGGGACAACAACTAATGAAAAACTGTTTTTT; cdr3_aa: CATSTGTTTNEKLFF
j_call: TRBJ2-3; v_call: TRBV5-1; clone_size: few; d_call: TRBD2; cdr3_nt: TGCGCCAGCAGCTTTAGCGGGGGGGCCACAGATACGCAGTATTTT; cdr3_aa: CASSFSGGATDTQYF
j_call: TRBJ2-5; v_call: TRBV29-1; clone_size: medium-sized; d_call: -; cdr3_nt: TGCAGCGTTGAACCTCGGGACGGGACGGGAAGTGTCGGCCAGTACTTC; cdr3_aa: CSVEPRDGTGSVGQYF
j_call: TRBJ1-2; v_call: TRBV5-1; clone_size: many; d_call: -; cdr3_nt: TGCGCCAGCAGCTTTGAAGCTAACTATGGCTACACCTTC; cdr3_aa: CASSFEANYGYTF
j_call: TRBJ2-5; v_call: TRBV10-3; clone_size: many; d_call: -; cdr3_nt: TGTGCCATCAGTAGACCGGGCCGACAAGAGACCCAGTACTTC; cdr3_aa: CAISRPGRQETQYF
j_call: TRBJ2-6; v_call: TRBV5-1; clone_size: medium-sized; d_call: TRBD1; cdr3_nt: TGCGCCAGCAGGGTCTTGGGACAGGGAATGTCTGGGGCCAACGTCCTGACTTTC; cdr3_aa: CASRVLGQGMSGANVLTF
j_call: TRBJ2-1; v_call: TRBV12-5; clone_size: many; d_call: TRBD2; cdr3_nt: TGTGCTAGTGGTTTGCGGGTACTAGCGCACCCCTCGTCCTACAATGAGCAGTTCTTC; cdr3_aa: CASGLRVLAHPSSYNEQFF
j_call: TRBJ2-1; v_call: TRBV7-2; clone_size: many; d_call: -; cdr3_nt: TGTGCCAGCATTCGGTCCGGGGGCGGCCCGGTCGAGCAGTTCTTC; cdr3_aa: CASIRSGGGPVEQFF
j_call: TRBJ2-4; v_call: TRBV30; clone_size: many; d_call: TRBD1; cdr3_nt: TGTGCCTGGAGGAAAACAGGGGGTACGGCCAAAAACATTCAGTACTTC; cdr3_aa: CAWRKTGGTAKNIQYF
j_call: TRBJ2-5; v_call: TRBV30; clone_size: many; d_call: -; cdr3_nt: TGTGCCTGGAGTGTACTCCGACGGAAAGGGGAGACCCAGTACTTC; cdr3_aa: CAWSVLRRKGETQYF